This note documents a single TCR beta chain sequence. The antigen remains undetermined. Profiles of TCR beta VDJ and CDR3 were generated from a genomic DNA template. MiXCR, run by TCRdb on the reads, gives a single entry per CDR3 protein. The sample holds a few hundred thousand distinct CDR3 sequences, 55% to 70% seen once. From germline, CDR1 is SNHLY and CDR2 FYNNEI. This CDR3 has 17 residues. The V end lost 6 bases, the J end lost 3 bases, and 20 bases lay between the germline ends. The data stem from a study of CD8+CD57+ T cells in acquired aplastic anemia. Study context: On average, sorted CD4+ and CD8+ cells gave 2.5 to 4 ug of DNA. CD4+ cells from healthy donors averaged roughly 11 million reads. Notes on the study in general: With respect to CD8+ Simpson's diversity, patients and controls did not differ significantly. Researchers report that fewer than 30 CD8+ CDR3 sequences appeared in both patients and controls.

The sequence came from a human donor in good health, serving as a control. The specimen was sorted CD4+, CD8+, or CD8+CD57+ T cells (not recorded which) from PBMCs. The J gene is TRBJ2-2, the V gene TRBV2, with a possible D match to TRBD2 (6 bases). CDR3 nucleotide sequence: TGTGCCAGCAGCCCAGAGGTGCGGGACGCTTACACCGGGGAGCTGTTTTTT. Translating gives CASSPEVRDAYTGELFF.